The sequence of this T cell receptor beta chain was determined in a study of shared clonotypes between healthy human individuals. Per the germline V gene, CDR1 is SGHAT and CDR2 is FQNNGV. The V segment lost 6 bases and the J segment 1 base; nucleotides outside the gene matches: 7. CDR3 length equals 16 residues. The count of this clone is one. TCRdb's table, derived via immunoSEQ multiplex PCR, lists solely in-frame clones and lacks some. The sample comprises hundreds of thousands of clones, roughly 80% of which are singletons, and about 11% rests with the top ten. Material: PBMCs. The chain couples TRBV11-2 to TRBJ2-3; 10 bases are shared with TRBD2. This clonotype originated in a woman aged 40 to 49 in good health. Some clones in this sample may be carry-over from other donors' samples. The CDR3 nucleotides read TGTGCCAGCAGAACCCTAGCGGGAGAGGGCACAGATACGCAGTATTTT. Protein: CASRTLAGEGTDTQYF.